This T cell receptor (beta chain) was captured in a study of low-dose radiotherapy and immunotherapy resistance in tumors. Overall study context: Cohort 2 was treated with 1 Gy per fraction every two weeks, amounting to 13 Gy across 26 weeks.

The CDR3 runs to 16 residues. In germline, CDR1 is SEHNR, CDR2 FQNEAQ (reference sequence). V lost 5 bases and J lost 5, with 21 bases in between. Indicated time point: before trial treatment. Advanced solid tumors lacking tumor-infiltrating lymphocytes characterized eligible patients. This clonotype was found many times. Both TCRalpha and TCRbeta chains were reverse transcribed with V-gene-specific primers. Amplification of TCRs used a constant-region primer and V-primer adapter for about 21 PCR cycles. TCRdb used MiXCR to reprocess the reads, holding one entry per CDR3 protein. The table includes 60,000 to 75,000 distinct CDR3 sequences, more than 20% detected once.

The chain links TRBV7-9 to TRBJ2-5; D is perhaps TRBD1 (6 bases). The sequence was collected from a male donor with rectosigmoid adenocarcinoma. The source was PBMCs, collected before treatment. Here the CDR3 DNA reads TGTGCCAGCAGCCCCAAAAACAGGGAAATTCGGGAGACCCAGTACTTC. Protein sequence: CASSPKNREIRETQYF.